The 28 T cell receptor beta chains given below trace back to one sample, sequenced in a study of blood T cell repertoires in COVID-19. Here immunoSEQ multiplex PCR was the method, and the copy in TCRdb shows in-frame clones only, minus some. This sample yields 65,000 to 85,000 clones, of which roughly 89% are seen a single time; 8.2% belongs to the top ten. Sequencing was carried out using peripheral blood. Receptors originate from a man in his fifties or sixties with active COVID-19.

The J gene is TRBJ2-7, the V gene TRBV4-3; TRBD1 might be the D (6 bases). The CDR3 totals 15 residues. Per germline, CDR1 LGHNA and CDR2 YSLEER. V was cut by 1 base and J by 2 bases, with 12 bases left in between. The chain's CDR3 is CASSQGVGGTYEQYF. The CDR3, as DNA: TGCGCCAGCAGCCAAGGGGTAGGGGGTACCTACGAGCAGTACTTC.

The chain employs TRBV19 and TRBJ2-3, with 9 bases fitting TRBD2. With V trimmed by 3 bases and J by 4 bases, 11 bases remained unmatched. Germline V gene data show CDR1 as LNHDA and CDR2 as SQIVND (reference sequence). This CDR3 is built from 17 residues. The CDR3 DNA follows: TGTGCCAGTAGTATGGGCGGCTGGTCTAGCGGGGCAGATACGCAGTATTTT. Encoded protein: CASSMGGWSSGADTQYF.

Only one count was recorded for this clone. The chain recombines TRBV4-1 with TRBJ1-2; the match to TRBD1 covers 8 bases. Trimming at V came to 4 bases and at J to 7 bases, leaving 2 bases not matched to a gene. Germline CDR1 reads MGHRA; CDR2 reads YSYEKL. There are 12 residues in the CDR3. In nucleotides, the CDR3 is TGCGCCAGCAGCCCCGACAGGGGTGGCTACACCTTC. Translating it yields CASSPDRGGYTF.

The rearrangement links TRBV6-2 or TRBV6-3 to TRBJ2-1, with D perhaps TRBD2 (7 bases). CDR3 length equals 16 residues. Germline V gives CDR1 MNHEY, CDR2 SVGEGT. Deletions cut 0 bases from V and 8 bases from J, with 17 bases between. CDR3 sequence reads: CASSYSGFGGRHEQFF. In nucleotides, the CDR3 is TGTGCCAGCAGTTACTCGGGGTTCGGGGGGCGCCATGAGCAGTTCTTC.

CDR3 in DNA: TGCAGTGCTAGTGGCGCAGCGGTCTCTGGGGCCAACGTCCTGACTTTC. Amino acids: CSASGAAVSGANVLTF. The chain employs TRBV20-1 and TRBJ2-6, with D possibly matching TRBD2 (5 bases). V lost 3 bases and J lost 0, with 12 bases in between. Germline V gene data show CDR1 as DFQATT and CDR2 as SNEGSKA (reference sequence). The CDR3 covers 16 residues.

The chain carries TRBV11-2 and TRBJ1-4, with D possibly being TRBD1 (6 bases). V was clipped by 0 bases and J by 13 bases, with 12 bases between them. This CDR3 spans 13 amino acids. From germline, CDR1 is SGHAT and CDR2 FQNNGV. The DNA of the CDR3 is TGTGCCAGCAGCTTAGACTGGGGGGGGGCACTGTTTTTT. Its translation: CASSLDWGGALFF.

DNA for the CDR3: TGTGCCAGCAGCTACAGGGGTGGGCAAGAGACCCAGTACTTC. Encoded protein: CASSYRGGQETQYF. The chain has TRBV5-6 and TRBJ2-5; 7 bases agree with TRBD1. Germline V gene data show CDR1 as SGHDT and CDR2 as YYEEEE. This CDR3 spans 14 amino acids. Trimming at V came to 3 bases and at J to 2 bases, leaving 4 bases not matched to a gene.

The rearrangement links TRBV7-9 to TRBJ2-7; 7 bases are shared with TRBD1. V dropped 8 bases and J dropped 4; count of bases not matched to a gene: 14. Germline CDR1 reads SEHNR; CDR2 reads FQNEAQ (reference sequence). The CDR3 has 15 amino acids. The CDR3 DNA is TGTGCCAGCGGGGACCGGGACAGAAAAACATACGAGCAGTACTTC. Encoded protein: CASGDRDRKTYEQYF. The complete variable domain, with remaining parts taken from reference TRBV7-9 and TRBJ2-7, reads DTGVSQNPRHKITKRGQNVTFRCDPISEHNRLYWYRQTLGQGPEFLTYFQNEAQLEKSRLLSDRFSAERPKGSFSTLEIQRTEQGDSAMYLCASGDRDRKTYEQYFGPGTRLTVT.

The genes are TRBV27 and TRBJ1-2, with D perhaps TRBD1 (6 bases). This CDR3 is built from 14 residues. CDR1 and CDR2 (germline): MNHEY, SMNVEV (reference sequence). The V end was cut by 6 bases, the J end by 0 bases, with 11 bases between. This CDR3 is CASRLTGTNYGYTF. The CDR3, as DNA: TGTGCCAGCAGATTAACAGGGACTAACTATGGCTACACCTTC.

The chain employs TRBV27 and TRBJ2-7, with TRBD2 matching over 8 bases. This CDR3 comprises 15 residues. The trim removed 6 bases at V and 2 bases at J, leaving 9 bases unmatched. Germline loops: CDR1 MNHEY, CDR2 SMNVEV (reference sequence). This CDR3 is CASSPAGGYTYEQYF. The CDR3 DNA reads TGTGCCAGCAGCCCCGCGGGGGGTTATACCTACGAGCAGTACTTC.

The chain uses TRBV9 and TRBJ2-1; a possible D gene is TRBD1 (5 bases). Between the trimmed V and J ends, which lost 0 bases and 2 bases, there was a span of 9 bases. The CDR3 sequence is 15 residues long. Germline V gene data show CDR1 as SGDLS and CDR2 as YYNGEE. CDR3 sequence: CASSVVGVTYNEQFF. The CDR3, as DNA: TGTGCCAGCAGCGTAGTAGGGGTAACCTACAATGAGCAGTTCTTC.

The chain carries TRBV5-1 and TRBJ2-6; D is perhaps TRBD2 (7 bases). Germline CDR1 SGHRS, CDR2 YFSETQ. Trimming left V 3 bases short and J 1 base short, with 17 bases between. This CDR3 comprises 18 residues. The chain's CDR3 is CASSWARGPVSGANVLTF. In nucleotides, the CDR3 is TGCGCCAGCAGCTGGGCGCGGGGGCCGGTGTCTGGGGCCAACGTCCTGACTTTC.

The rearrangement joins TRBV6-2 or TRBV6-3 to TRBJ2-6; D is uncertain. The CDR3 spans 15 residues. Germline loops: CDR1 MNHEY, CDR2 SVGEGT. The V end lost 5 bases, the J end lost 2 bases, and 10 bases lay between the germline ends. In DNA, the CDR3 is TGTGCCAGCAGTAACAGTATAACTGGGGCCAACGTCCTGACTTTC. Protein product: CASSNSITGANVLTF.

CDR3 sequence reads: CASSLGQGATEAFF. The CDR3 nucleotides are TGCGCCAGCAGCTTGGGTCAGGGGGCGACTGAAGCTTTCTTT. The V and J genes are TRBV5-1 and TRBJ1-1, with 8 bases fitting TRBD1. This CDR3 is built from 14 residues. V lost 0 bases, J lost 5 bases, and 3 bases stayed unmatched. CDR1 SGHRS and CDR2 YFSETQ come from the germline V gene.

The rearrangement links TRBV11-2 to TRBJ1-1; perhaps TRBD1 as D (6 bases). Germline CDR1 reads SGHAT; CDR2 reads FQNNGV. The CDR3 runs 14 residues. The V end was cut by 0 bases, the J end by 8 bases, with 13 bases between. In DNA form, the CDR3 reads TGTGCCAGCAGCTTAGATAGGGGGACAATCGAAGCTTTCTTT. Amino acids: CASSLDRGTIEAFF.

V is TRBV6-2 or TRBV6-3 and J is TRBJ2-7; 14 bases map to TRBD2. This CDR3 region has 15 residues. The trim removed 5 bases at V and 4 bases at J, leaving 4 bases unmatched. Looked up from germline, CDR1 is MNHEY and CDR2 is SVGEGT. The CDR3 here is CASSTTSGGAYEQYF. In DNA, the CDR3 is TGTGCCAGCAGTACGACTAGCGGGGGGGCGTACGAGCAGTACTTC.

The J gene is TRBJ2-7, the V gene TRBV5-6; a weak D match, TRBD2 (5 bases). The CDR3 totals 16 residues. Germline values: CDR1 SGHDT, CDR2 YYEEEE. Trimming removed 4 bases from V and 2 bases from J, with 19 bases in between. The CDR3 bases are TGTGCCAGCAGCCTCCGTGAGGGTTACTTAACCTACGAGCAGTACTTC. It codes for CASSLREGYLTYEQYF.

The J gene is TRBJ2-7, the V gene TRBV7-2, with 9 bases that match TRBD2. This CDR3 spans 16 amino acids. The germline V gene has CDR1 SGHTA and CDR2 FQGNSA. Trimming took 1 base from V and 3 from J; bases not matched to a gene: 7. CDR3 nucleotide sequence: TGTGCCAGCAGCTTAGGGGTAGCGGGGGAAGGCTACGAGCAGTACTTC. This codes for CASSLGVAGEGYEQYF. Variable domain in full (rest from reference TRBV7-2 and TRBJ2-7): GAGVSQSPSNKVTEKGKDVELRCDPISGHTALYWYRQSLGQGLEFLIYFQGNSAPDKSGLPSDRFSAERTGGSVSTLTIQRTQQEDSAVYLCASSLGVAGEGYEQYFGPGTRLTVT.

V and J are TRBV7-2 and TRBJ1-5, with D hard to call. Looked up from germline, CDR1 is SGHTA and CDR2 is FQGNSA. The CDR3 extends over 13 amino acids. V lost 3 bases, J lost 4 bases, and 7 bases lay in between. This chain's CDR3 is CASSFDGNQPQHF. In DNA form, the CDR3 reads TGTGCCAGCAGCTTCGACGGGAATCAGCCCCAGCATTTT.

This clone appeared a single time. The chain employs TRBV2 and TRBJ1-5, with D perhaps matching TRBD1 (5 bases). The CDR3 totals 15 residues. CDR1 is SNHLY, CDR2 FYNNEI, per germline. The V end was cut by 7 bases, the J end by 3 bases, with 16 bases between. The CDR3 loop is CASTGGRDHNQPQHF. The CDR3 DNA is TGTGCCAGCACGGGGGGGAGAGACCACAATCAGCCCCAGCATTTT.

J is TRBJ2-7 and V is TRBV5-1; tentatively, D is TRBD1 (6 bases). The CDR3 extends over 16 amino acids. Germline CDR1 SGHRS, CDR2 YFSETQ. Trimming removed 1 base from V and 4 bases from J, with 18 bases in between. The CDR3 reads CASSLRVPGTPYEQYF. DNA of the CDR3: TGCGCCAGCAGCTTGCGCGTGCCCGGGACACCATACGAGCAGTACTTC.

This clone was detected many times. This rearrangement joins TRBV13 to TRBJ1-2; the D is unclear. Germline V gives CDR1 PRHDT, CDR2 FYEKMQ (reference sequence). V was trimmed by 0 bases and J by 8 bases, leaving 10 bases between them. The CDR3 totals 13 residues. The CDR3 protein is CASSLGGRGGYTF. CDR3 nucleotides: TGTGCCAGCAGCTTAGGAGGGAGAGGCGGCTACACCTTC.

This chain connects TRBV19 to TRBJ1-5, with unresolved D. The CDR3 totals 12 residues. From germline, CDR1 is LNHDA and CDR2 SQIVND (reference sequence). The ends were cut back, 5 bases at V and 9 bases at J, with 11 bases in the middle. DNA for the CDR3: TGTGCCAGTAGTCGGGAGGCGGGGCCCCAGCATTTT. This sequence encodes CASSREAGPQHF.

The rearrangement links TRBV30 to TRBJ2-1, with D possibly being TRBD1 (6 bases). Germline lookup yields CDR1 GTSNPN and CDR2 SVGIG (reference sequence). Trimming removed 0 bases from V and 2 bases from J, with 17 bases in between. This CDR3 comprises 17 residues. For the CDR3, the DNA is TGTGCCTGGAGTGTACTAGGCGCAGGACAGCCCTACAATGAGCAGTTCTTC. It encodes CAWSVLGAGQPYNEQFF.

The V gene is TRBV18, the J gene TRBJ2-7; TRBD2 matches 13 bases. Losses at the gene ends were 8 bases for V and 6 bases for J; bases not matched to a gene: 13. This CDR3 has 16 residues. CDR1 is KGHSH, CDR2 LQKENI, per germline. Written as DNA, the CDR3 is TGTGCCAGCACCCTCACTAGCGGGGGGGCCGCTCCCGAGCAGTACTTC. Translation gives CASTLTSGGAAPEQYF. The full variable domain, completed using reference TRBV18 and TRBJ2-7, is NAGVMQNPRHLVRRRGQEARLRCSPMKGHSHVYWYRQLPEEGLKFMVYLQKENIIDESGMPKERFSAEFPKEGPSILRIQQVVRGDSAAYFCASTLTSGGAAPEQYFGPGTRLTVT.

In this sample, this clone turned up once. The V call is TRBV19, the J call TRBJ2-7; 9 nucleotides align to TRBD2. Trimming at V came to 8 bases and at J to 1 base, leaving 6 bases not matched to a gene. Looked up from germline, CDR1 is LNHDA and CDR2 is SQIVND (reference sequence). The CDR3 has 14 amino acids. In DNA, the CDR3 is TGTGCCAGTGCCTGGACTAGCGAGTCCTACGAGCAGTACTTC. Protein sequence: CASAWTSESYEQYF.

This sequence joins TRBV9 and TRBJ1-6; 8 bases are shared with TRBD1. The trim removed 4 bases at V and 4 bases at J, leaving 7 bases unmatched. The CDR3 has 16 residues. Per germline, CDR1 SGDLS and CDR2 YYNGEE. The CDR3 loop reads CASSPRDRTYNSPLHF. CDR3 nucleotides: TGTGCCAGCAGCCCGAGGGACAGGACGTATAATTCACCCCTCCACTTT.

The genes are TRBV14 and TRBJ2-1; 15 bases line up with TRBD2. This CDR3 is built from 19 residues. Trimming at V came to 4 bases and at J to 0 bases, leaving 7 bases not matched to a gene. Germline assignment: CDR1 SGHDN and CDR2 FVKESK. CDR3 residues: CASSRGTSGGRSSYNEQFF. CDR3 DNA sequence: TGTGCCAGCAGCCGAGGGACTAGCGGGGGGCGGAGCTCCTACAATGAGCAGTTCTTC.